Reported below is one TCR beta chain. The data originate from a study of blood T cell repertoires in COVID-19. As processed by the authors: For nucleated cells, counts were estimated from reference gene primer amplification. This table comes from immunoSEQ multiplex PCR, and its TCRdb copy is limited to in-frame clones, with some not included. V and J calls and clone size are copied from that table; D and trimming were computed from the DNA. The sample yields about 44,000 clones, 84% seen once. The CDR3 covers 14 residues. Germline V gene sequence: CDR1 SGHRS, CDR2 YFSETQ. V lost 0 bases and J 4 bases, leaving 9 bases between the germline ends.

The sequenced sample consisted of peripheral blood. This receptor was taken from a human donor in a cohort sampled during active COVID-19. The V gene is TRBV5-1, the J gene TRBJ2-3, with D tentatively TRBD2 (6 bases). The CDR3 DNA follows: TGCGCCAGCAGCTTGGGGGACTTCTCAGATACGCAGTATTTT. It specifies CASSLGDFSDTQYF.